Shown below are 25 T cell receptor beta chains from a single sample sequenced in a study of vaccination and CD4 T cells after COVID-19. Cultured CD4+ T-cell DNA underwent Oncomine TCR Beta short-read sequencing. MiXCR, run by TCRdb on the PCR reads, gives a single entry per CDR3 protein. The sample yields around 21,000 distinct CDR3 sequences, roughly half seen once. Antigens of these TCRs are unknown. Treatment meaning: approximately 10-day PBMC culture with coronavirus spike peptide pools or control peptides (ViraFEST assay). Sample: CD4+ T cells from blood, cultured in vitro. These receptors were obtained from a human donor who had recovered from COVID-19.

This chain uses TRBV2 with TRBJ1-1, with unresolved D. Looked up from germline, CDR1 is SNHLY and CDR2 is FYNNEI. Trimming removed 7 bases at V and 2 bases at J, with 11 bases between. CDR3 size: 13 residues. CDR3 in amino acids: CASTKDGNTEAFF. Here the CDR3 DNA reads TGTGCCAGCACCAAGGACGGCAACACTGAAGCTTTCTTT.

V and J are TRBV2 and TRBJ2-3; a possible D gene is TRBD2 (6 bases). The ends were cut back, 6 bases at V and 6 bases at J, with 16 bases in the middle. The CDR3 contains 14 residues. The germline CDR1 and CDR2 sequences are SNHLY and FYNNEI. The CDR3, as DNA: TGTGCCAGCAGCCCCCGACGGGGGTGGGATACGCAGTATTTT. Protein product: CASSPRRGWDTQYF. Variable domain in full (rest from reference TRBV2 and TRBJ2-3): EPEVTQTPSHQVTQMGQEVILRCVPISNHLYFYWYRQILGQKVEFLVSFYNNEISEKSEIFDDQFSVERPDGSNFTLKIRSTKLEDSAMYFCASSPRRGWDTQYFGPGTRLTVL.

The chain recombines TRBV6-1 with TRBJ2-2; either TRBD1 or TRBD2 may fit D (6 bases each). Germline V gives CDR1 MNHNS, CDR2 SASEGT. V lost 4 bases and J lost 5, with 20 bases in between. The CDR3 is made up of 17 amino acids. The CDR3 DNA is TGTGCCAGCAGTGGAGGGGGGCCCTCCTCGTGGACCGGGGAGCTGTTTTTT. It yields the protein CASSGGGPSSWTGELFF.

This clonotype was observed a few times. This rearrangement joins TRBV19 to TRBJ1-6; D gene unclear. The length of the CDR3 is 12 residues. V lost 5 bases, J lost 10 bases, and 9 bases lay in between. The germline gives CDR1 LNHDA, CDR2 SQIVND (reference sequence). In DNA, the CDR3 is TGTGCCAGTAGTCCTCCGGACTCACCCCTCCACTTT. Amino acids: CASSPPDSPLHF.

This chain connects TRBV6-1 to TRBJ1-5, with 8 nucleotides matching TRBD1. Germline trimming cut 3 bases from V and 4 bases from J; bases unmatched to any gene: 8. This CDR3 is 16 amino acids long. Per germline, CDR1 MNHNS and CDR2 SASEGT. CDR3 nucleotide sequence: TGTGCCAGCAGTGATTTCCCGCAGGGGGCGAATCAGCCCCAGCATTTT. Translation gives CASSDFPQGANQPQHF.

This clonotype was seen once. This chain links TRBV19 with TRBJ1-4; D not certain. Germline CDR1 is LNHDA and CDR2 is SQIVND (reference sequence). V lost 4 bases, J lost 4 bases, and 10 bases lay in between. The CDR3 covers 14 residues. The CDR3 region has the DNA TGTGCCAGTAGTACAAACCATCTTAATGAAAAACTGTTTTTT. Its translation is CASSTNHLNEKLFF.

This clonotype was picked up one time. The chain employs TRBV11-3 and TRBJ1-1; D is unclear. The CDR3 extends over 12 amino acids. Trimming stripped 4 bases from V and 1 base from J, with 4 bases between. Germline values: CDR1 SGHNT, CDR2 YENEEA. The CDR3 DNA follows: TGTGCCAGCAGCTCAGGGAACACTGAAGCTTTCTTT. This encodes CASSSGNTEAFF. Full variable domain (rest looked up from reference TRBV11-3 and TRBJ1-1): EAGVVQSPRYKIIEKKQPVAFWCNPISGHNTLYWYLQNLGQGPELLIRYENEEAVDDSQLPKDRFSAERLKGVDSTLKIQPAELGDSAVYLCASSSGNTEAFFGQGTRLTVV.

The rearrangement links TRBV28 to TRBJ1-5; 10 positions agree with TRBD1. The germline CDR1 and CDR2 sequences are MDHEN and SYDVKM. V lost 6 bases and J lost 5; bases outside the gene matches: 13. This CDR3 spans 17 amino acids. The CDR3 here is CASSSEGDRGWDQPQHF. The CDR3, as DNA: TGTGCCAGCAGCTCCGAGGGGGACAGGGGTTGGGATCAGCCCCAGCATTTT.

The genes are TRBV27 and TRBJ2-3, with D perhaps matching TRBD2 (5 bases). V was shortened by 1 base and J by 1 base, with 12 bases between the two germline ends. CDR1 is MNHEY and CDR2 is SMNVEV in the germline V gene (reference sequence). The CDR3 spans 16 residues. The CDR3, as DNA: TGTGCCAGCAGTTTATACGGTATGGGAGGCACAGATACGCAGTATTTT. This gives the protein CASSLYGMGGTDTQYF.

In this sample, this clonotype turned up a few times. The CDR3 DNA reads as TGTGCCAGCAGCTTCTTCGGGGCACTAGAGACCCAGTACTTC. It translates to CASSFFGALETQYF. V gene TRBV7-9 combines with J gene TRBJ2-5; the D call may be TRBD1 or TRBD2 (5 bases each). Germline V lookup: CDR1 SEHNR, CDR2 FQNEAQ (reference sequence). The CDR3 is made up of 14 amino acids. V shed 3 bases and J shed 4 bases, with 12 bases lying between them. Looking up the rest from reference TRBV7-9 and TRBJ2-5 gives the full variable domain: DTGVSQNPRHKITKRGQNVTFRCDPISEHNRLYWYRQTLGQGPEFLTYFQNEAQLEKSRLLSDRFSAERPKGSFSTLEIQRTEQGDSAMYLCASSFFGALETQYFGPGTRLLVL.

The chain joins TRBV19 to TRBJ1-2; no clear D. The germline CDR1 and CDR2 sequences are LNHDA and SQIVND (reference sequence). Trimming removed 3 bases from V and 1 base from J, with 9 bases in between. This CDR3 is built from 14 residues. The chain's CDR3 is CASSIERNNYGYTF. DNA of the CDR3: TGTGCCAGTAGTATCGAACGGAATAACTATGGCTACACCTTC.

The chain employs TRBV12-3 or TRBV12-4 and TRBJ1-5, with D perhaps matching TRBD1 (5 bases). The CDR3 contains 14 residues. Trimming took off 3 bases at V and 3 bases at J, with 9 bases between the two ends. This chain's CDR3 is CASSLGGDNQPQHF. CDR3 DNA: TGTGCCAGCAGTTTGGGGGGAGACAATCAGCCCCAGCATTTT.

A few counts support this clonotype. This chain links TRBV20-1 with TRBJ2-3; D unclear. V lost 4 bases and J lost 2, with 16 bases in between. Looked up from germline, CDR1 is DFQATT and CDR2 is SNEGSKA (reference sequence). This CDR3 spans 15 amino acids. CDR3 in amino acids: CSATGPITVTDTQYF. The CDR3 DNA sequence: TGCAGTGCTACCGGGCCGATAACCGTCACAGATACGCAGTATTTT.

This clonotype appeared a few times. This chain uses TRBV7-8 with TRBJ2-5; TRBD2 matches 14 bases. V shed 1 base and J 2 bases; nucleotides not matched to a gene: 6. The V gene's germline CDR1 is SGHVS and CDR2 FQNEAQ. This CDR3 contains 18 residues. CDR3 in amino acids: CASSLGLAGGYLQETQYF. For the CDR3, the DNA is TGTGCCAGCAGCTTAGGACTAGCGGGGGGGTACCTGCAAGAGACCCAGTACTTC.

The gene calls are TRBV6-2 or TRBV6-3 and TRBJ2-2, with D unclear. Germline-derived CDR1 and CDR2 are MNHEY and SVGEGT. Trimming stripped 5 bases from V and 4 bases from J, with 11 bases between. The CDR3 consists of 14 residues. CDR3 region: CASSPPPPTGELFF. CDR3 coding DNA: TGTGCCAGCAGTCCCCCTCCCCCCACCGGGGAGCTGTTTTTT.

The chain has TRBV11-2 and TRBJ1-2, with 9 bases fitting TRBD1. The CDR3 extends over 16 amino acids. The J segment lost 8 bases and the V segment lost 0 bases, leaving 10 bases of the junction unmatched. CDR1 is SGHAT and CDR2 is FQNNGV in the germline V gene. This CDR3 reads CASSLDIGDREDGYTF. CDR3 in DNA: TGTGCCAGCAGCTTAGATATTGGGGACAGGGAGGACGGCTACACCTTC.

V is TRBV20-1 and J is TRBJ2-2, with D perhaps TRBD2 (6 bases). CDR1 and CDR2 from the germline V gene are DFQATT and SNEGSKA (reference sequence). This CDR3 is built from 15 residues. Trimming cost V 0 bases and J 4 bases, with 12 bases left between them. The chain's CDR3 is CSAREGGGITGELFF. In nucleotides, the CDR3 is TGCAGTGCTAGAGAAGGAGGCGGGATCACCGGGGAGCTGTTTTTT.

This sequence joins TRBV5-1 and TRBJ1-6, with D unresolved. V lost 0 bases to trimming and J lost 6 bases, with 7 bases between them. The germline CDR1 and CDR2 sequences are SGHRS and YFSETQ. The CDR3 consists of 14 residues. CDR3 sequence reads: CASSLALGNSPLHF. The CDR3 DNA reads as TGCGCCAGCAGCTTGGCCCTGGGTAATTCACCCCTCCACTTT.

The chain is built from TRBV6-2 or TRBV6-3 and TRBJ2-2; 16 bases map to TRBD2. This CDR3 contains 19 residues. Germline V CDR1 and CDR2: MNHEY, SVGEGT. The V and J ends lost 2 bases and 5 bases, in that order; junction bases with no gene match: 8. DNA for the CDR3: TGTGCCAGCAGTTACCCCGGGACTAGCGGGGGGGCTGGAACCGGGGAGCTGTTTTTT. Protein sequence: CASSYPGTSGGAGTGELFF.

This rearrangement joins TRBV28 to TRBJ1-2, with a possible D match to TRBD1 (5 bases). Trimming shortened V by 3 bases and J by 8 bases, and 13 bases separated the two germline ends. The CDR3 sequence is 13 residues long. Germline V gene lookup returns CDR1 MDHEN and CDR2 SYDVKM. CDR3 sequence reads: CASSFGDLWGYTF. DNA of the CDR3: TGTGCCAGCAGTTTCGGGGACCTCTGGGGCTACACCTTC.

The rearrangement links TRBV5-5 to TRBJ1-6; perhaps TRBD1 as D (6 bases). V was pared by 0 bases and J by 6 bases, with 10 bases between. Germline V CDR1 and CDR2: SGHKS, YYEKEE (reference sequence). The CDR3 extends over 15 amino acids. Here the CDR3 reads CASSLEGVGNSPLHF. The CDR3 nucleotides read TGTGCCAGCAGCTTGGAGGGGGTCGGTAATTCACCCCTCCACTTT.

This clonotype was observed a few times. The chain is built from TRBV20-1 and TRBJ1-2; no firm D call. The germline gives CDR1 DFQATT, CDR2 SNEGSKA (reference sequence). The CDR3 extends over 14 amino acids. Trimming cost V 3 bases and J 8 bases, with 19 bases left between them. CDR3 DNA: TGCAGTGCTAGTGACCGCCAGGCCAAGAGGGGCTACACCTTC. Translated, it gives CSASDRQAKRGYTF.

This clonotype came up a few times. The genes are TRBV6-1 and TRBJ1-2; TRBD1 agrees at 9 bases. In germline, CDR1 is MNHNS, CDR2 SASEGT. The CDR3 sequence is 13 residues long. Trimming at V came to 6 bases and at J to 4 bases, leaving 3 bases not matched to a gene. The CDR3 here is CASSAGQGYGYTF. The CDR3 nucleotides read TGTGCCAGCAGCGCGGGACAGGGCTATGGCTACACCTTC.

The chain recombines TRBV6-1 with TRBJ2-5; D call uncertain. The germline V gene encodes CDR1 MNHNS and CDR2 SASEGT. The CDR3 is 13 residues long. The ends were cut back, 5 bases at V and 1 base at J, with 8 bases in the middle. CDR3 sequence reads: CASSRRPQETQYF. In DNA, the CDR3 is TGTGCCAGCAGTCGTCGGCCCCAAGAGACCCAGTACTTC.

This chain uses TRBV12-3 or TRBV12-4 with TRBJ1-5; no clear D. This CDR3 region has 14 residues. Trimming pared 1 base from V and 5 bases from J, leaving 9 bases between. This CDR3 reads CASSLVRTDQPQHF. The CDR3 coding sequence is TGTGCCAGCAGTTTAGTCAGGACCGATCAGCCCCAGCATTTT.